This T cell receptor (beta chain) was recorded in a study of Graves' ophthalmopathy and Graves' hyperthyroidism. Study summary: Peripheral blood was gathered at first diagnosis, ahead of any treatment whatsoever.

V lost 1 base and J lost 3; bases outside the gene matches: 6. The CDR3 has 16 residues. Germline loops: CDR1 MGHRA, CDR2 YSYEKL. Amplifying from RNA transcripts, the study obtained TCR beta CDR3 regions. First-round RT-PCR used HTBI primers; second-round multiplex PCR followed. A single record per CDR3 protein comes from TCRdb applying MiXCR to the multiplex PCR reads. Among about 340,000 distinct CDR3 sequences listed, roughly 15% were seen once. Diagnosis relied on clinical symptoms, serum thyroxine, TRAb, thyroid ultrasound and orbital computed tomography. Regarding the study as a whole: Blood also held most thyroid clonotypes expanded above 0.001 frequency. Ophthalmopathy progression was predicted by the model at about 70% sensitivity and approximately 72% specificity.

This clonotype occurred many times. The antigen remains unidentified. This chain connects TRBV4-1 to TRBJ1-2; 9 bases are shared with TRBD1. Sequencing was done on a sample of peripheral blood. The receptor was isolated from an adult man with Graves' ophthalmopathy. In DNA form, the CDR3 reads TGCGCCAGCAGCCAAGCAACAGGGGGCCGACACTATGGCTACACCTTC. Amino acid sequence: CASSQATGGRHYGYTF.